This T cell receptor (beta chain) is drawn from a study of T-cell memory formation after mild COVID-19. Study-wide points: Of the contracting clones, CD4+ ones lay mainly in CM and EM, and CD8+ ones in EMRA.

With regard to this clonotype: Its antigen is not identified.

The length of the CDR3 is 16 residues. Germline-derived CDR1 and CDR2 are SNHLY and FYNNEI. The V segment lost 7 bases and the J segment 0 bases; nucleotides outside the gene matches: 11. TCRdb reprocessed the 5' RACE reads with MiXCR, giving one entry per CDR3 protein. Among roughly 86,000 distinct CDR3 sequences listed, 13% were seen once. This TCR derives from an adult woman who had mild COVID-19 (a few samples of this study predate the infection). Cell type and time point are not known. The sample was PBMCs or a T cell subset sorted from them (not recorded which). This chain joins TRBV2 and TRBJ2-7; TRBD2 agrees at 8 bases. The CDR3 spells CASTVLAAKSSYEQYF. DNA for the CDR3: TGTGCCAGCACCGTACTAGCGGCGAAAAGCTCCTACGAGCAGTACTTC.